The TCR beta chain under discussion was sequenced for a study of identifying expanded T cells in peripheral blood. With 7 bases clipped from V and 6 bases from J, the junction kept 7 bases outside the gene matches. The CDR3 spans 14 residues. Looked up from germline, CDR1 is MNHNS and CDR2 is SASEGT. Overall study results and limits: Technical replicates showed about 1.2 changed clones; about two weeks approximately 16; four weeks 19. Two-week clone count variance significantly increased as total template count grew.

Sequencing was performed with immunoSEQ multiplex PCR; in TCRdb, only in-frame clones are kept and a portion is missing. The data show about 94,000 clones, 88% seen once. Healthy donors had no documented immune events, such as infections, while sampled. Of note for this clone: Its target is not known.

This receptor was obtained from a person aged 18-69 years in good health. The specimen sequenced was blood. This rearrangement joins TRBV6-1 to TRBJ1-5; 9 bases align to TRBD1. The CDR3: CASTPDRGFQPQHF. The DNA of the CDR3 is TGTGCCAGCACCCCGGACAGGGGTTTTCAGCCCCAGCATTTT.